What follows describes a single T cell receptor beta chain. Measured with immunoSEQ multiplex PCR; TCRdb has only the in-frame clones, and not every one. The sample has roughly 150,000 clones; roughly four fifths are singletons. The CDR3 is 13 amino acids. The V end lost 4 bases, the J end lost 7 bases, and 15 bases lay between the germline ends. The germline gives CDR1 GTSNPN, CDR2 SVGIG (reference sequence). The source of the sample is a study of blood T cell repertoires in COVID-19. The source of this sequence is a human donor in a cohort sampled during active COVID-19. The sample comprised peripheral blood. The rearrangement joins TRBV30 to TRBJ2-3, with D maybe TRBD1 (5 bases). The CDR3 coding sequence is TGTGCCTGGACAAGGGGCGTCGCGTATACGCAGTATTTT. Amino acids: CAWTRGVAYTQYF.